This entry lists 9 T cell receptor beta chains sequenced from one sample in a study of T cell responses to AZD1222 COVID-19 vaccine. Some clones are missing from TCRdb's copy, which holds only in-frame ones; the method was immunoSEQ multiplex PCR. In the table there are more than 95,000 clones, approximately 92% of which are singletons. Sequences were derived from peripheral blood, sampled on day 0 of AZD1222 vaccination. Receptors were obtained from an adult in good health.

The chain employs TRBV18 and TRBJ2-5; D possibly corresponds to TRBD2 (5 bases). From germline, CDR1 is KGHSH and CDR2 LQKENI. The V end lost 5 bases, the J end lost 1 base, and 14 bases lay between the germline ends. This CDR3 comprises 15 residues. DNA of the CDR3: TGTGCCAGCTCAACCCTTCCGGGATCCCAAGAGACCCAGTACTTC. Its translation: CASSTLPGSQETQYF.

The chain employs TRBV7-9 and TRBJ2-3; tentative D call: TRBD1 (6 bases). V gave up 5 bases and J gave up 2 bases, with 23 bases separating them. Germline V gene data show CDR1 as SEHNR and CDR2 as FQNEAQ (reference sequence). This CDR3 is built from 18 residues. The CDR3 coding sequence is TGTGCCAGCAGCCGCTCCATATACACCGGGACAAACACAGATACGCAGTATTTT. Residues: CASSRSIYTGTNTDTQYF.

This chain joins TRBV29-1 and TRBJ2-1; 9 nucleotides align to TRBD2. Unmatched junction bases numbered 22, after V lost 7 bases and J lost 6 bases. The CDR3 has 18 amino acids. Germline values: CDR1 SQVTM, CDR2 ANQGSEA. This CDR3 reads CSAYRSPFGLAISNEQFF. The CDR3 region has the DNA TGCAGCGCCTACCGTTCCCCCTTTGGACTAGCGATCTCCAATGAGCAGTTCTTC.

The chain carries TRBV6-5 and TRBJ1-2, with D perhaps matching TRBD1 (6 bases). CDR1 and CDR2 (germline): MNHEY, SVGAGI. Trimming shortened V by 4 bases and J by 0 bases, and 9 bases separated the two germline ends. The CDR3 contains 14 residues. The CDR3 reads CASSLRQANYGYTF. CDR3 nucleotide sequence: TGTGCCAGCAGTTTAAGACAGGCTAACTATGGCTACACCTTC.

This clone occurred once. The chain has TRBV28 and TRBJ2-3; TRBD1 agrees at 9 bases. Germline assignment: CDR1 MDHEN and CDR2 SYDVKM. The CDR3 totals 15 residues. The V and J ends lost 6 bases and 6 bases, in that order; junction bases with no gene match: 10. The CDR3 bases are TGTGCCAGCAGCGTGCCCGGGACAGGGCACGATACGCAGTATTTT. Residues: CASSVPGTGHDTQYF.

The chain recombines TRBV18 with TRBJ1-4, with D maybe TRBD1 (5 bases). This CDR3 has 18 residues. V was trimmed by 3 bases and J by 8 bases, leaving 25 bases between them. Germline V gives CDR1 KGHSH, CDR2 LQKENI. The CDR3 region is CASSPQGMRGAGAEKLFF. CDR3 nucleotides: TGTGCCAGCTCACCCCAGGGTATGCGTGGGGCCGGGGCCGAAAAACTGTTTTTT.

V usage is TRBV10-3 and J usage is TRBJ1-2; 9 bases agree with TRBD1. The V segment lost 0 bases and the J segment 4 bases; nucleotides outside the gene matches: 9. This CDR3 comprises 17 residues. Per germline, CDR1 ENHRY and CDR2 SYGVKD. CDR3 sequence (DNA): TGTGCCATCAGTGAGTCGATGGGACAGGGTCTCGGCTATGGCTACACCTTC. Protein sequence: CAISESMGQGLGYGYTF.

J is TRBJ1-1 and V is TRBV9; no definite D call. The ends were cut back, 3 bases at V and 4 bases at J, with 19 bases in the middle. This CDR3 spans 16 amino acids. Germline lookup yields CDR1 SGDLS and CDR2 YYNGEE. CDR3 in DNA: TGTGCCAGCAGCGAGACCCTCGGCGCAGCGATCACTGAAGCTTTCTTT. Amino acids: CASSETLGAAITEAFF.

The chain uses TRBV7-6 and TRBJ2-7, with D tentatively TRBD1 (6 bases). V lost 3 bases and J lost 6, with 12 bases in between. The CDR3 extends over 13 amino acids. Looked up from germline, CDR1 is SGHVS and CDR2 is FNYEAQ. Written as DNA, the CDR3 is TGTGCCAGCAGCTTGGAACAGGGCCGCGAGCAGTACTTC. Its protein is CASSLEQGREQYF.